This TCR beta chain is drawn from a study of shared clonotypes between healthy human individuals. Turning to the study itself: A couple of women and three men aged 18 to 49 made up the donors. Findings and caveats of the study: When naive CD4 clonotypes were compared across a few donors, 4% to 6.5% were shared.

Germline assignment: CDR1 LNHDA and CDR2 SQIVND (reference sequence). CDR3 size: 15 residues. Trimming cost V 5 bases and J 3 bases, with 13 bases left between them. Evenly divided among several immunoSEQ plates was the genomic DNA of each subset. In replicate PCRs of sorted subsets, about 190 ng DNA, approximately 28,000 T cell genomes, was used. TCRdb keeps only in-frame clones here, not all; method: immunoSEQ multiplex PCR. The table records about 300,000 clones, less than 85% of them present only once. Turning to this clone: The antigen remains undetermined.

Sequenced material: memory CD4+ T cells sorted from blood. Noted subset: CD45RA-negative fraction. This sequence originates from a man aged 25-45 years in good health. The chain employs TRBV19 and TRBJ2-2, with a tentative D call TRBD1 (5 bases). The CDR3 region has the DNA TGTGCCAGTAGTGTACTCAGGGCCGACACCGGGGAGCTGTTTTTT. Protein sequence: CASSVLRADTGELFF.